The present T cell receptor beta chain was sequenced within a study of cytomegalovirus exposure and HLA in healthy donors. The PCR ran on 60 Vbeta and 13 Jbeta primers. Measured with immunoSEQ multiplex PCR; TCRdb has only the in-frame clones, and not every one. The sample has roughly 80,000 clones, about four fifths seen once. This CDR3 region has 15 residues. V lost 7 bases, J lost 4 bases, and 17 bases lay in between. Germline assignment: CDR1 LNHDA and CDR2 SQIVND (reference sequence). The clonotype comes from a man aged 40-49 years in good health and CMV-seronegative. The sequenced material came from PBMCs. V and J are TRBV19 and TRBJ2-1; the D gene is possibly TRBD2 (6 bases). The CDR3 DNA is TGTGCCAGTAAACCAGGGACTGGCTATTACAATGAGCAGTTCTTC. Translating gives CASKPGTGYYNEQFF.